This T cell receptor beta chain was recorded in a study of blood T cells in healthy people across ages. From germline, CDR1 is DFQATT and CDR2 SNEGSKA (reference sequence). V was clipped by 5 bases and J by 9 bases, with 23 bases between them. The CDR3 totals 15 residues. About 10 milliliters of peripheral blood were drawn from each donor into EDTA-treated tubes. This clonotype was picked up a small number of times. Primed by a sample-barcoded 5' primer and a J-beta primer mix, a second PCR proceeded for roughly 6 to 12 cycles. TCRdb independently ran MiXCR on the 5' RACE reads; one entry per CDR3 protein. This table holds over a million distinct CDR3 sequences, 40% to 55% found once.

This sequence joins TRBV20-1 and TRBJ2-1; a weak D match, TRBD2 (6 bases). The receptor comes from a woman aged 55-75 years in good health. What was sequenced was blood. The chain's CDR3 is CSARRSEGTTSEQFF. The DNA of the CDR3 is TGCAGTGCTCGTAGGTCGGAGGGGACCACGAGTGAGCAGTTCTTC.